There are many counts of the clone carrying this TCR beta chain. Its antigen is currently unknown. The CDR3 regions of TCR beta were amplified from RNA transcripts. The primer set for the first-round RT-PCR of the TCR CDR3 was HTBI. TCRdb ran MiXCR on the multiplex PCR reads and lists one entry per CDR3 protein. This table holds about 270,000 distinct CDR3 sequences, around 20% found once. This record belongs to a study of T cells in Graves' hyperthyroidism and ophthalmopathy. At the level of the study: The blood sample was taken at first diagnosis, before treatment began. Study findings and constraints: Ophthalmopathy prediction by the model preceded onset by a median approximately six months.

V was pared by 7 bases and J by 6 bases, with 16 bases of the junction left unmatched. This CDR3 is 16 amino acids long. In germline, CDR1 is SGHAT, CDR2 FQNNGV. Clinicians diagnosed patients from clinical symptoms, serum thyroxine and TRAb, thyroid ultrasound and orbital computed tomography. This TCR derives from a man younger than 40 with Graves' ophthalmopathy. Sequenced material: blood. This sequence joins TRBV11-2 and TRBJ2-3; 7 bases align to TRBD2. CDR3 in DNA: TGTGCCAGCACTCCGTGGGGGGGAGGGCCCGGGGATACGCAGTATTTT. This translates into CASTPWGGGPGDTQYF.